These 22 T cell receptor beta chains were sequenced from one sample in a study of CD4 T cells in relation to SARS-CoV-2 and coronaviruses. What these receptors recognize is not known. TCRdb's table, derived via immunoSEQ multiplex PCR, lists solely in-frame clones and lacks some. The table includes over 10,000 clones, 70% to 85% detected once. The unexposed donors gave CD4+ T cells in about 2011-2019, prior to COVID-19. After about 10 days of culture, CD4+ T cells were isolated. Sequenced input: CD4+ T cells from PBMCs, cultured in vitro. The source of these receptors is a human donor in good health.

This chain links TRBV12-5 with TRBJ2-1; D might be TRBD1 (6 bases). This CDR3 has 15 residues. V gave up 0 bases and J gave up 8 bases, with 14 bases separating them. The germline gives CDR1 LGHNT, CDR2 FRNRAP. The CDR3 region has the DNA TGTGCTAGTGGTTTGGTACAGGGACCTAACTATGAGCAGTTCTTC. It specifies CASGLVQGPNYEQFF.

V and J are TRBV7-6 and TRBJ2-3; 10 bases line up with TRBD2. Germline-derived CDR1 and CDR2 are SGHVS and FNYEAQ. With 2 bases clipped from V and 0 bases from J, the junction kept 14 bases outside the gene matches. The length of the CDR3 is 20 residues. CDR3 DNA sequence: TGTGCCAGCAGCTTAAATCAGGAGGTAGCGGGGGGCACTAGCACAGATACGCAGTATTTT. This codes for CASSLNQEVAGGTSTDTQYF.

The rearrangement joins TRBV19 to TRBJ2-5; D is unclear. The V and J ends lost 2 bases and 7 bases respectively, with 14 bases between them. This CDR3 comprises 14 residues. Germline lookup yields CDR1 LNHDA and CDR2 SQIVND (reference sequence). The CDR3 sequence: CASSISQYEGTQYF. The CDR3, as DNA: TGTGCCAGTAGTATAAGCCAATATGAAGGGACCCAGTACTTC.

This chain joins TRBV7-9 and TRBJ1-1; the D gene is possibly TRBD1 (5 bases). V gave up 5 bases and J gave up 1 base, with 11 bases separating them. This CDR3 has 14 amino acids. Germline CDR1 SEHNR, CDR2 FQNEAQ (reference sequence). CDR3 residues: CASSPRQRNTEAFF. The CDR3 nucleotides are TGTGCCAGCAGCCCCCGACAGCGGAACACTGAAGCTTTCTTT.

J is TRBJ1-1 and V is TRBV18; weak D call: TRBD1 (5 bases). CDR3 length equals 15 residues. V lost 6 bases to trimming and J lost 5 bases, with 19 bases between them. CDR1 is KGHSH and CDR2 is LQKENI in the germline V gene. The CDR3 spells CASSQRGGVGTEAFF. CDR3 nucleotide sequence: TGTGCCAGCTCCCAGAGAGGAGGGGTGGGTACTGAAGCTTTCTTT.

The CDR3: CASSYHDEKLFF. The CDR3 DNA reads TGTGCCAGCAGTTACCACGACGAAAAACTGTTTTTT. This chain connects TRBV6-2 or TRBV6-3 to TRBJ1-4; D not certain. CDR1 MNHEY and CDR2 SVGEGT come from the germline V gene. Between the trimmed V and J ends, which lost 2 bases and 8 bases, there was a span of 6 bases. CDR3 length equals 12 residues.

The genes are TRBV27 and TRBJ1-2; 8 bases match TRBD1. There are 12 residues in the CDR3. The ends lost 7 bases at V and 8 bases at J; junction bases unmatched: 6. Per germline, CDR1 MNHEY and CDR2 SMNVEV (reference sequence). CDR3: CASKDRDRGYTF. The CDR3 nucleotides are TGTGCCAGCAAAGACAGGGACAGGGGCTACACCTTC.

The rearrangement uses TRBV29-1 and TRBJ2-5; D is uncertain. Deletions cut 8 bases from V and 4 bases from J, with 8 bases between. CDR1 SQVTM and CDR2 ANQGSEA come from the germline V gene. This CDR3 has 10 amino acids. The DNA of the CDR3 is TGCAGCTCCTTCGGAGAGACCCAGTACTTC. Amino acid sequence: CSSFGETQYF.

The J gene is TRBJ1-4, the V gene TRBV6-1; D is possibly TRBD1 (5 bases). The V and J ends lost 0 bases and 3 bases respectively, with 20 bases between them. Germline loops: CDR1 MNHNS, CDR2 SASEGT. The CDR3 is made up of 19 amino acids. The CDR3 here is CASSEAGTGRVPPNEKLFF. CDR3 bases: TGTGCCAGCAGTGAAGCCGGGACGGGGAGGGTACCTCCTAATGAAAAACTGTTTTTT.

The chain employs TRBV1 and TRBJ2-1; the tabulated D call, TRBD2, remains unverified against the DNA. TRBV1 is deemed a pseudogene. The CDR3 sequence is 18 residues long. The CDR3 loop reads CTSSQDSSGSGGYNEQFF. DNA for the CDR3: TGCACCAGCAGCCAAGATTCTAGCGGATCGGGGGGTTACAATGAGCAGTTCTTC.

V gene TRBV6-2 or TRBV6-3 combines with J gene TRBJ2-7; D unclear. Germline lookup yields CDR1 MNHEY and CDR2 SVGEGT. The CDR3 runs 14 residues. Trimming stripped 6 bases from V and 0 bases from J, with 12 bases between. The CDR3 nucleotides are TGTGCCAGCAGCCCCTTGGGCAGCTCCTACGAGCAGTACTTC. Translation: CASSPLGSSYEQYF.

A single count supports this clone. The chain recombines TRBV6-2 or TRBV6-3 with TRBJ1-5; possible D gene TRBD1, 5 bases. The length of the CDR3 is 17 residues. Trimming left V 0 bases short and J 5 bases short, with 17 bases between. CDR1 and CDR2 (germline): MNHEY, SVGEGT. CDR3 sequence (DNA): TGTGCCAGCAGTTACTCCGCAAGACAGCGGAAGTATCAGCCCCAGCATTTT. Amino acid sequence: CASSYSARQRKYQPQHF.

This clone was recorded only once. V gene TRBV4-2 combines with J gene TRBJ2-2; 8 nucleotides line up with TRBD1. Per the germline V gene, CDR1 is LGHNA and CDR2 is YNFKEQ. V dropped 0 bases and J dropped 3; count of bases not matched to a gene: 3. The CDR3 is 16 residues long. CDR3: CASSQDRDRHTGELFF. The CDR3 bases are TGTGCCAGCAGCCAAGACCGGGACAGGCACACCGGGGAGCTGTTTTTT.

The chain recombines TRBV12-5 with TRBJ2-3, with TRBD2 as a possible D gene (7 bases). Germline values: CDR1 LGHNT, CDR2 FRNRAP. V was cut by 9 bases and J by 0 bases, with 19 bases left in between. The CDR3 spans 16 residues. The DNA for the CDR3 is TGTGCTAGCGGCGGGGGCAGAGTAACTAGCACAGATACGCAGTATTTT. Protein: CASGGGRVTSTDTQYF.

V and J are TRBV5-4 and TRBJ1-2, with 9 bases aligning to TRBD1. With 4 bases clipped from V and 8 bases from J, the junction kept 9 bases outside the gene matches. This CDR3 spans 14 amino acids. Germline values: CDR1 SGHNT, CDR2 YYREEE (reference sequence). CDR3 amino acids: CASSPGQGVGGYTF. CDR3 DNA sequence: TGTGCCAGCAGCCCGGGACAGGGCGTCGGGGGCTACACCTTC.

The chain couples TRBV7-9 to TRBJ2-5; no clear D gene. The CDR3 contains 12 residues. The germline V gene has CDR1 SEHNR and CDR2 FQNEAQ (reference sequence). V dropped 1 base and J dropped 7 bases, with 7 bases sitting between them. The CDR3 sequence is CASSLGLSTQYF. CDR3 in DNA: TGTGCCAGCAGCTTAGGGCTCTCGACCCAGTACTTC.

This sequence joins TRBV5-5 and TRBJ1-5, with D perhaps TRBD1 (5 bases). CDR3 length: 15 amino acids. Germline V CDR1 and CDR2: SGHKS, YYEKEE (reference sequence). V lost 7 bases to trimming and J lost 0 bases, with 14 bases between them. CDR3 protein: CASWSGESSNQPQHF. In DNA, the CDR3 is TGTGCCAGCTGGTCGGGGGAGAGTAGCAATCAGCCCCAGCATTTT.

The rearrangement uses TRBV6-5 and TRBJ2-1, with 7 bases identical to TRBD1. Germline lookup yields CDR1 MNHEY and CDR2 SVGAGI. J was trimmed by 4 bases and V by 4 bases; bases with no gene match: 4. The CDR3 runs 14 residues. CDR3 region: CASSSNRGYNEQFF. CDR3 DNA sequence: TGTGCCAGCAGTTCGAACAGGGGATACAATGAGCAGTTCTTC.

This clone has just one count. The rearrangement links TRBV29-1 to TRBJ1-2, with TRBD1 matching 9 bases. CDR3 length: 13 amino acids. Germline CDR1 reads SQVTM; CDR2 reads ANQGSEA. V dropped 7 bases and J dropped 6; count of bases not matched to a gene: 9. This CDR3 reads CSAATGGADGYTF. The CDR3 DNA reads TGCAGCGCAGCCACAGGGGGCGCGGATGGCTACACCTTC.

The rearrangement uses TRBV6-5 and TRBJ1-1; unclear D gene. Trimming removed 6 bases at V and 3 bases at J, with 14 bases between. Germline V lookup: CDR1 MNHEY, CDR2 SVGAGI. This CDR3 has 14 residues. This CDR3 reads CASRKVNYYTEAFF. In DNA, the CDR3 is TGTGCCAGCAGAAAGGTTAATTATTACACTGAAGCTTTCTTT.

This sequence joins TRBV13 and TRBJ2-7; 11 nucleotides agree with TRBD1. Trimming at V came to 5 bases and at J to 3 bases, leaving 6 bases not matched to a gene. The CDR3 is 15 amino acids. Germline loops: CDR1 PRHDT, CDR2 FYEKMQ (reference sequence). CDR3 in DNA: TGTGCCAGCAGCCGCGGACAGGGGGCCCTCTACGAGCAGTACTTC. Translation gives CASSRGQGALYEQYF.

The chain couples TRBV2 to TRBJ2-7; perhaps D is TRBD1 or TRBD2 (5 bases each). Germline V gives CDR1 SNHLY, CDR2 FYNNEI. The CDR3 is made up of 14 amino acids. Trimming pared 5 bases from V and 2 bases from J, leaving 13 bases between. CDR3 bases: TGTGCCAGCAGTCAACAAGGGACGGCCTACGAGCAGTACTTC. It encodes CASSQQGTAYEQYF. The full variable domain, in which reference TRBV2 and TRBJ2-7 provide the parts outside the CDR3, is EPEVTQTPSHQVTQMGQEVILRCVPISNHLYFYWYRQILGQKVEFLVSFYNNEISEKSEIFDDQFSVERPDGSNFTLKIRSTKLEDSAMYFCASSQQGTAYEQYFGPGTRLTVT.